The 6 T cell receptor beta chains below were found in one sample sequenced in a study of response to subunit inactivated influenza vaccine. A single record per CDR3 protein comes from TCRdb applying MiXCR to the RT-PCR reads. This table has about 500,000 distinct CDR3 sequences, about 15% appearing once. Sample: CD4+ T cells sorted from PBMCs, taken about 23 months after vaccination. These receptors were taken from a man aged 45 to 75 who received an inactivated influenza vaccine.

The V call is TRBV5-4, the J call TRBJ2-3; the match to TRBD1 covers 8 bases. Germline CDR1 reads SGHNT; CDR2 reads YYREEE (reference sequence). The J segment lost 0 bases and the V segment lost 4 bases, leaving 7 bases of the junction unmatched. This CDR3 has 16 amino acids. The CDR3 is CASSPQGVYSTDTQYF. As DNA, the CDR3 is TGTGCCAGCAGCCCACAGGGGGTTTACAGCACAGATACGCAGTATTTT.

The rearrangement uses TRBV29-1 and TRBJ2-7, with D uncertain. V dropped 2 bases and J dropped 4 bases, with 9 bases sitting between them. Germline CDR1 reads SQVTM; CDR2 reads ANQGSEA. The length of the CDR3 is 12 residues. CDR3 amino acids: CSVESTLYEQYF. In DNA, the CDR3 is TGCAGCGTTGAAAGTACCTTATACGAGCAGTACTTC.

The sample holds a few counts of this clonotype. The chain joins TRBV20-1 to TRBJ2-3, with D unresolved. Trimming pared 3 bases from V and 2 bases from J, leaving 3 bases between. This CDR3 spans 11 amino acids. Per germline, CDR1 DFQATT and CDR2 SNEGSKA (reference sequence). The CDR3 here is CSARVTDTQYF. Written as DNA, the CDR3 is TGCAGTGCTAGGGTCACAGATACGCAGTATTTT.

V is TRBV11-2 and J is TRBJ2-7; D might be TRBD1 (6 bases). Trimming took 4 bases from V and 6 from J, leaving 10 bases between them. Germline V lookup: CDR1 SGHAT, CDR2 FQNNGV. This CDR3 spans 12 amino acids. The CDR3 protein is CASSSGTFEQYF. The CDR3 region has the DNA TGTGCCAGCAGCTCCGGGACATTCGAGCAGTACTTC. Complete variable domain (other parts from reference TRBV11-2 and TRBJ2-7): EAGVAQSPRYKIIEKRQSVAFWCNPISGHATLYWYQQILGQGPKLLIQFQNNGVVDDSQLPKDRFSAERLKGVDSTLKIQPAKLEDSAVYLCASSSGTFEQYFGPGTRLTVT.

The chain joins TRBV20-1 to TRBJ2-1; 7 positions match TRBD2. Trimming removed 6 bases from V and 9 bases from J; junction bases left unmatched: 14. Germline CDR1 is DFQATT and CDR2 is SNEGSKA (reference sequence). This CDR3 has 14 residues. CDR3 in amino acids: CSASETSKSSEQFF. CDR3 DNA sequence: TGCAGTGCCTCGGAGACTAGCAAGTCGAGTGAGCAGTTCTTC.

The DNA of the CDR3 is TGTGCCACCAGCAGGGAGAAGGCCGGGACTAGCGCAGATACGCAGTATTTT. This translates into CATSREKAGTSADTQYF. The genes are TRBV15 and TRBJ2-3; 10 nucleotides line up with TRBD2. This CDR3 is 17 amino acids long. The J segment lost 4 bases and the V segment lost 3 bases, leaving 10 bases of the junction unmatched. Germline lookup yields CDR1 LNHNV and CDR2 YYDKDF (reference sequence).